This TCR beta chain was identified during a study of OX40 agonist ivuxolimab in advanced cancers. Study context: An agonistic human IgG2 monoclonal antibody against OX40 (CD134) was given.

This table comes from immunoSEQ multiplex PCR, and its TCRdb copy is limited to in-frame clones, with some not included. The sample has 45,000 to 50,000 clones; around 85% are singletons. Germline loops: CDR1 SGDLS, CDR2 YYNGEE. This CDR3 is built from 16 residues. V was cut by 0 bases and J by 0 bases, with 10 bases left in between. The sequence derives from an adult with an advanced solid tumor such as melanoma, head and neck, liver or kidney cancer. Source: CD4+ or CD8+ T cells sorted from blood, taken in a trial of the OX40 agonist ivuxolimab. This chain uses TRBV9 with TRBJ1-3; a possible D gene is TRBD1 (5 bases). CDR3 sequence reads: CASSVGQHFSGNTIYF. CDR3 nucleotides: TGTGCCAGCAGCGTAGGACAGCATTTCTCTGGAAACACCATATATTTT.